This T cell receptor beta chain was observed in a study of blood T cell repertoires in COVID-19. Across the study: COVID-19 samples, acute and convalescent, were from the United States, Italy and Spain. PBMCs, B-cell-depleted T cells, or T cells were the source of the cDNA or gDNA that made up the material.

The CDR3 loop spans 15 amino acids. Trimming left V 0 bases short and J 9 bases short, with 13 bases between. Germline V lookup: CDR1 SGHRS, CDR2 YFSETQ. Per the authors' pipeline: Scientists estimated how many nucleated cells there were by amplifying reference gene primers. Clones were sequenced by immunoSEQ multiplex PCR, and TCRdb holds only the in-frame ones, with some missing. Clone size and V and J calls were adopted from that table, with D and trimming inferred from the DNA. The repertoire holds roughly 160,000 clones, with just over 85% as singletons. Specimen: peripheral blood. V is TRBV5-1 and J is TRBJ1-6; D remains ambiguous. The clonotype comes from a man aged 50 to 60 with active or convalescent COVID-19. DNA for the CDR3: TGCGCCAGCAGCTTGGACACGGGATGGGGTTCACCCCTCCACTTT. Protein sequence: CASSLDTGWGSPLHF.